These 9 T cell receptor beta chains originate from one sample sequenced in a study of T cell responses to AZD1222 COVID-19 vaccine. Only in-frame clones appear in the TCRdb table, and some are missing; sequencing was by immunoSEQ multiplex PCR. Of fewer than 90,000 clones in the sample, about 88% were seen once. The specimen comprised peripheral blood, sampled on day 0 of AZD1222 vaccination. All receptors come from an adult in good health.

The rearrangement joins TRBV5-4 to TRBJ1-4, with TRBD1 identical over 7 bases. The V gene end was trimmed by 3 bases and the J gene end by 4 bases; junction bases not matched to a gene: 3. The CDR3 totals 14 residues. Germline CDR1 and CDR2: SGHNT and YYREEE (reference sequence). The CDR3 bases are TGTGCCAGCAGCTCGGGACAGAATAATGAAAAACTGTTTTTT. Translation gives CASSSGQNNEKLFF.

This sequence joins TRBV6-5 and TRBJ1-1; D ambiguous. Deletions cut 0 bases from V and 7 bases from J, with 12 bases between. Germline assignment: CDR1 MNHEY and CDR2 SVGAGI. The CDR3 totals 14 residues. CDR3 loop: CASSYSSREFEAFF. The CDR3 bases are TGTGCCAGCAGTTACTCCTCCCGGGAGTTTGAAGCTTTCTTT.

This clone appeared once. The chain carries TRBV5-4 and TRBJ2-1, with TRBD2 as a possible D gene (6 bases). The germline CDR1 and CDR2 sequences are SGHNT and YYREEE (reference sequence). The V end lost 4 bases, the J end lost 5 bases, and 19 bases lay between the germline ends. This CDR3 is built from 16 residues. For the CDR3, the DNA is TGTGCCAGCAGCCCGCCACGGGGGACCAGTGACAATGAGCAGTTCTTC. It yields the protein CASSPPRGTSDNEQFF.

This clone is a singleton in its sample. The genes are TRBV5-1 and TRBJ2-1; the match to TRBD1 covers 7 bases. This CDR3 has 16 amino acids. Germline V gene lookup returns CDR1 SGHRS and CDR2 YFSETQ. J gave up 7 bases and V 5 bases, and 15 bases lay outside the gene matches. The CDR3 protein is CASSLRGDRSWNEQFF. As DNA, the CDR3 is TGCGCCAGCAGTTTGAGAGGGGACAGATCTTGGAATGAGCAGTTCTTC.

This chain uses TRBV28 with TRBJ1-1; possible D gene TRBD1, 5 bases. With 7 bases removed from V and 0 bases from J, the gap between germline ends came to 12 bases. CDR1 and CDR2 (germline): MDHEN, SYDVKM. This CDR3 has 14 amino acids. CDR3 DNA: TGTGCCAGCAACCCTACAGGTCTGAACACTGAAGCTTTCTTT. It yields the protein CASNPTGLNTEAFF.

This chain joins TRBV27 and TRBJ1-2; the D is unclear. Germline CDR1 reads MNHEY; CDR2 reads SMNVEV (reference sequence). CDR3 length equals 15 residues. Trimming left V 5 bases short and J 1 base short, with 14 bases between. This CDR3 is CASSPGRENNYGYTF. The CDR3 DNA reads TGTGCCAGCAGTCCTGGAAGGGAGAATAACTATGGCTACACCTTC.

V is TRBV10-3 and J is TRBJ1-2; TRBD1 aligns across 11 bases. The CDR3 has 17 residues. With V trimmed by 6 bases and J by 3 bases, 12 bases remained unmatched. Germline V lookup: CDR1 ENHRY, CDR2 SYGVKD. The DNA of the CDR3 is TGTGCCATCAGCGACTACGGGACAGGGGGAGAGGACTATGGCTACACCTTC. The encoded protein is CAISDYGTGGEDYGYTF.

V and J are TRBV28 and TRBJ2-1; the D gene is possibly TRBD2 (7 bases). The germline CDR1 and CDR2 sequences are MDHEN and SYDVKM. This CDR3 region has 16 residues. V was trimmed by 5 bases and J by 0 bases, leaving 14 bases between them. The CDR3 DNA is TGTGCCAGCAGTCCTCGGCGGGGGCCCTCCTACAATGAGCAGTTCTTC. This gives the protein CASSPRRGPSYNEQFF.

The chain has TRBV6-5 and TRBJ2-7; the D is unclear. The CDR3 totals 13 residues. Germline assignment: CDR1 MNHEY and CDR2 SVGAGI. The CDR3 spells CASSDSVAYEQYV. The DNA of the CDR3 is TGTGCCAGCAGTGACTCAGTAGCCTACGAGCAGTACGTC.